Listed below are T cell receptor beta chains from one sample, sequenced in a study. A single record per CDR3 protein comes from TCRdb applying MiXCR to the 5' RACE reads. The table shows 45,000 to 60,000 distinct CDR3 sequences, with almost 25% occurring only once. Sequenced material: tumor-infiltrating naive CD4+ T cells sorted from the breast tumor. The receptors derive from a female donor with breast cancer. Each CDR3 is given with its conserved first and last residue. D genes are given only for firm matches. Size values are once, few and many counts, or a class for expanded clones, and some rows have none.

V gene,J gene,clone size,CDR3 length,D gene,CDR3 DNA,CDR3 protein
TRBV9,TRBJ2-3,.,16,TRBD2,TGTGCCAGCAGCACACAGACTAGCGGGAGGTCAGATACGCAGTATTTT,CASSTQTSGRSDTQYF
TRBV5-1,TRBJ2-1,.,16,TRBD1,TGCGCCAGCAGCTTGGGGACAGGGGGCTCCTACAATGAGCAGTTCTTC,CASSLGTGGSYNEQFF
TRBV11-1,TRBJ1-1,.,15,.,TGTGCCAGCAGCCCCCCGGGGGTCCCAAACACTGAAGCTTTCTTT,CASSPPGVPNTEAFF
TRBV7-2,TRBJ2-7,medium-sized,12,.,TGTGCCAGCAGCCCTTACAGGGAAGAGCAGTACTTC,CASSPYREEQYF
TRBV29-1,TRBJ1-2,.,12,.,TGCAGCGTTGAAGACCGATCGAGTGGCTACACCTTC,CSVEDRSSGYTF
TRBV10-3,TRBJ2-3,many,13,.,TGTGCCATCCGTGGCGGGGGCACAGATACGCAGTATTTT,CAIRGGGTDTQYF
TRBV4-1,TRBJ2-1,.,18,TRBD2,TGCGCCAGCAGCCGCTATCCCCCTACGGCGGGAGGGGGCAATGAGCAGTTCTTC,CASSRYPPTAGGGNEQFF
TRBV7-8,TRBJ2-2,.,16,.,TGTGCCAGCAGCTTTGGACGTAGAGAGAACACCGGGGAGCTGTTTTTT,CASSFGRRENTGELFF
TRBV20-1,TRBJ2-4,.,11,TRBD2,TGTCAGCGGGAGTCGGAAAACATTCAGTACTTC,CQRESENIQYF
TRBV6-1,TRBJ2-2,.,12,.,TGTGCCAGCAGTGGGGACACCGGGGAGCTGTTTTTT,CASSGDTGELFF
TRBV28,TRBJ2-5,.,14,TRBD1,TGTGCCAGCAGTCTTCGACAGGGCCGCGCGACCCAGTACTTC,CASSLRQGRATQYF
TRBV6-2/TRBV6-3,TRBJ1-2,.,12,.,TGTGCCAGCAGAGACAAGGGGTATGGCTACACCTTC,CASRDKGYGYTF
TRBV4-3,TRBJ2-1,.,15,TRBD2,TGCGCCAGCAGCCAAGGATCGGGGGGTTACAATGAGCAGTTCTTC,CASSQGSGGYNEQFF
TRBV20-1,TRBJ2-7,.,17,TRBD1,TGCAGTGCTAGCCCTACCTTGAACAGGGGACAAGCCTACGAGCAGTACTTC,CSASPTLNRGQAYEQYF
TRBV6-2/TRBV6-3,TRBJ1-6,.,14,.,TGTGCCAGCAGTAGAACCGAAGATAATTCACCCCTCCACTTT,CASSRTEDNSPLHF
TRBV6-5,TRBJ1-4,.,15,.,TGTGCCAGCAGCCCCGGGGGGGCAACTAATGAAAAACTGTTTTTT,CASSPGGATNEKLFF
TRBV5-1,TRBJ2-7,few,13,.,TGCGCCAGCAGCTTGCAGGGGTCCTACGAGCAGTACTTC,CASSLQGSYEQYF
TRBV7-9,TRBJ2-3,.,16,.,TGTGCCAGCAGCCGCCGGGCGGGCGGTCACGCAGATACGCAGTATTTT,CASSRRAGGHADTQYF
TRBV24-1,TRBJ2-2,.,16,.,TGTGCCACCAGTGACCAATATCTGGGGAACACCGGGGAGCTGTTTTTC,CATSDQYLGNTGELFF
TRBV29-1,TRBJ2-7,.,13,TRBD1,TGCAGCGTTCAAAGGACAGGGACTTACGAGCAGTACTTC,CSVQRTGTYEQYF
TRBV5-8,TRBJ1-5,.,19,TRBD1,TGTGCCAGCAGCCCCCGGGACAGGGGGCGTATAGGCGACGATCAGCCCCAGCATTTT,CASSPRDRGRIGDDQPQHF
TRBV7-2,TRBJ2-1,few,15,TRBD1,TGTGCCAGCAGCCCCTGGACAGGGACGGGCAATGAGCAGTTCTTC,CASSPWTGTGNEQFF
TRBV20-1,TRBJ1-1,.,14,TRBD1,TGCAGTGCCATCGGGACAGGGGGGAACACTGAAGCTTTCTTT,CSAIGTGGNTEAFF
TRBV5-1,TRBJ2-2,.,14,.,TGCGCCAGCAGCTTGGACTGGAACACCGGGGAGCTGTTTTTT,CASSLDWNTGELFF
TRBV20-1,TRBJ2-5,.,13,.,TGCAGTGCTAGTAAGACTCTTGGAGAGACCCAGTACTTC,CSASKTLGETQYF
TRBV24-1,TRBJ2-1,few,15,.,TGCGCCACGGAAGATATCGGACTAGGGGGCAATGAGCAGTTCTTC,CATEDIGLGGNEQFF
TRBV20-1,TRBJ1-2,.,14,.,TGCAGTGCTAGGGACCTGAGGGGGAACTATGGCTACACCTTC,CSARDLRGNYGYTF
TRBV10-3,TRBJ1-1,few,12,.,TGTGCCTCCCCGGAGGGAGCGGGGGAAGCTTTCTTT,CASPEGAGEAFF
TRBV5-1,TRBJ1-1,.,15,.,TGCGCCAGCAGCTTATTGGCCAGAGACAACACTGAAGCTTTCTTT,CASSLLARDNTEAFF
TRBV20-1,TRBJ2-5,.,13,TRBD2,TGCAGTGCTAGTTTCGGGAGGGAAGAGACCCAGTACTTC,CSASFGREETQYF
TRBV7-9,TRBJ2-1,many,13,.,TGTGCCAGCAGCAGTGGCTCCTACAATGAGCAGTTCTTC,CASSSGSYNEQFF
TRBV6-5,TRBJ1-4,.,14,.,TGTGCCAGCAGTTTGGGGATAGGGCGTGAAAAACTGTTTTTT,CASSLGIGREKLFF
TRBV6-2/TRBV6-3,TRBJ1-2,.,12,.,TGTGCCAGCAGTTACTACACTAATGGCTACACCTTC,CASSYYTNGYTF
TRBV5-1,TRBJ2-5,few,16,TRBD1,TGCGCCAGCAGCTTGGACCTCACAGGGGGCGAGGAGACCCAGTACTTC,CASSLDLTGGEETQYF
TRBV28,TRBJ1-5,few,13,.,TGTGCCAGCAGAACCAGTCCCAATCAGCCCCAGCATTTT,CASRTSPNQPQHF
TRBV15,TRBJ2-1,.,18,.,TGTGCCACCAGCAGACACCCCCGACGCCACAACTCCTACAATGAGCAGTTCTTC,CATSRHPRRHNSYNEQFF
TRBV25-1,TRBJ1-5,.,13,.,TGTGCCCTTAGTCAGGACTGGGGTCAGCCCCAGCATTTT,CALSQDWGQPQHF
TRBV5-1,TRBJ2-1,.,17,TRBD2,TGCGCCAGCAGCTTGGCCACTCTTAGCGGGAGCTACAATGAGCAGTTCTTC,CASSLATLSGSYNEQFF
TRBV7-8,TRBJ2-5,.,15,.,TGTGCCAGCAGCGGTGGCGGGCGCACTCAAGAGACCCAGTACTTC,CASSGGGRTQETQYF
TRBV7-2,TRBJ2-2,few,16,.,TGTGCCAGCAGCTTAGCCGCCAGGACTTCTGCCGGGGAGCTGTTTTTT,CASSLAARTSAGELFF
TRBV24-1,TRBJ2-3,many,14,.,TGTGCCACCAGTGTCGGATTCCCACCAGCTACGCAGTATTTT,CATSVGFPPATQYF
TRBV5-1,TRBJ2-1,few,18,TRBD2,TGCGCCAGCAGACCGGGACTAGCGGGAGATTGGTCCTACAATGAGCAGTTCTTC,CASRPGLAGDWSYNEQFF
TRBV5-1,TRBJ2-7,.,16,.,TGCGCCAGCAGCTCATCCGGGGGACCTAGCCTCTACGAGCAGTACTTC,CASSSSGGPSLYEQYF
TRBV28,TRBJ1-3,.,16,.,TGTGCCAGCAGTTTAGAGGCAGGCTTCTCTGGAAACACCATATATTTT,CASSLEAGFSGNTIYF
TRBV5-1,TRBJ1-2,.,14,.,TGCGCCAGCAGCTTGGAATCGGGCAGAAGGGGCTACACCTTC,CASSLESGRRGYTF
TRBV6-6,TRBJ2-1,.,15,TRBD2,TGTGCCAGCCGGGGGGGGGCGGGGGGAGGCAATGAGCAGTTCTTC,CASRGGAGGGNEQFF